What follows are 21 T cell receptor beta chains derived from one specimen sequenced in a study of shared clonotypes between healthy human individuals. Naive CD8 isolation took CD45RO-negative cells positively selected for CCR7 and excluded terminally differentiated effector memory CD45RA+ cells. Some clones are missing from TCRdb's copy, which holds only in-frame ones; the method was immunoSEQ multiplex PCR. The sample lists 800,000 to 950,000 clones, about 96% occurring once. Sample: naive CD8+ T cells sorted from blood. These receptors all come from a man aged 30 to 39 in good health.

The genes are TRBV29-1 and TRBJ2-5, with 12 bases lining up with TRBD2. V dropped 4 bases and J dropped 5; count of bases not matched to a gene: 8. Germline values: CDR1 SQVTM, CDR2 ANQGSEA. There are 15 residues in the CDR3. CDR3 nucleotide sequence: TGCAGCGTTGTCCAGAGGCTAGCGGGAGGGGAGACCCAGTACTTC. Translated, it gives CSVVQRLAGGETQYF. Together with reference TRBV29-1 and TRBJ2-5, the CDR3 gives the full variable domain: SAVISQKPSRDICQRGTSLTIQCQVDSQVTMMFWYRQQPGQSLTLIATANQGSEATYESGFVIDKFPISRPNLTFSTLTVSNMSPEDSSIYLCSVVQRLAGGETQYFGPGTRLLVL.

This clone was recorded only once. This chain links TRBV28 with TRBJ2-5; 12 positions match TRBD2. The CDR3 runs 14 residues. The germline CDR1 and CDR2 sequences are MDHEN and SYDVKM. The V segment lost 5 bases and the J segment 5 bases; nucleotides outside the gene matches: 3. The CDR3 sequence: CASSLTSGGETQYF. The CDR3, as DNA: TGTGCCAGCAGTCTTACTAGCGGGGGGGAGACCCAGTACTTC.

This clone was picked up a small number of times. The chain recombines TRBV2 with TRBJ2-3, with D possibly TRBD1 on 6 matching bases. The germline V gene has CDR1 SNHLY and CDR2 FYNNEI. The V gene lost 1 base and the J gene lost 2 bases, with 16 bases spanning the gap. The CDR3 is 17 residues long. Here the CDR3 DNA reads TGTGCCAGCAGTGAAGAAGAGGACAGCGACTACACAGATACGCAGTATTTT. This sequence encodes CASSEEEDSDYTDTQYF.

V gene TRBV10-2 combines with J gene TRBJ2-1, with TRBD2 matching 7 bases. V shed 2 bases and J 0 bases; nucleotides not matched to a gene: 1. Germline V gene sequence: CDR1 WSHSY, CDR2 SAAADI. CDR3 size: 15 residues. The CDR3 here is CASSEGLVSYNEQFF. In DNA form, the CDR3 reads TGCGCCAGCAGTGAGGGACTAGTCTCCTACAATGAGCAGTTCTTC.

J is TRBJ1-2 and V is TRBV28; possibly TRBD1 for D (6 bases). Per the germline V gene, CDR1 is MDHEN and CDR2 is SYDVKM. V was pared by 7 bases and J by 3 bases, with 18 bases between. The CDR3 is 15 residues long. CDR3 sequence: CASITIQGPYYGYTF. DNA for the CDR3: TGTGCCAGCATCACGATCCAGGGGCCTTACTATGGCTACACCTTC.

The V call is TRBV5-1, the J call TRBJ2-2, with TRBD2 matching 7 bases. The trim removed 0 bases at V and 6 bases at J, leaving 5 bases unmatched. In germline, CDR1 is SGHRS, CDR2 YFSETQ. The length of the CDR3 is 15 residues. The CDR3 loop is CASSLAVTSAGELFF. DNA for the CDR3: TGCGCCAGCAGCTTGGCCGTCACTAGCGCCGGGGAGCTGTTTTTT.

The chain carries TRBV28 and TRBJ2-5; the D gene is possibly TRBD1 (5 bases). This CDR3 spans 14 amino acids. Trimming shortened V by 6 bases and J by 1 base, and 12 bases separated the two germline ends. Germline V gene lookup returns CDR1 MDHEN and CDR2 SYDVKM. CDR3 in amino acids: CASRKGSPQETQYF. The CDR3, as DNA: TGTGCCAGCAGGAAGGGGTCCCCCCAAGAGACCCAGTACTTC.

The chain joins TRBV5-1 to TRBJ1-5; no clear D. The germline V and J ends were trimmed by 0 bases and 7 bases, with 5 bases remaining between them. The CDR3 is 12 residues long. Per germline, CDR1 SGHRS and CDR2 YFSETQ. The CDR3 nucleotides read TGCGCCAGCAGCTTGGAAGGGCAGCCCCAGCATTTT. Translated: CASSLEGQPQHF.

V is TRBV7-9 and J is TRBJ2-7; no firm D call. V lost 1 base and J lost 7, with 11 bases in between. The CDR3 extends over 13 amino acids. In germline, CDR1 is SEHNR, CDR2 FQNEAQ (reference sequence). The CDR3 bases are TGTGCCAGCAGCTTAGGGACCAGTCGAGAGCAGTACTTC. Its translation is CASSLGTSREQYF.

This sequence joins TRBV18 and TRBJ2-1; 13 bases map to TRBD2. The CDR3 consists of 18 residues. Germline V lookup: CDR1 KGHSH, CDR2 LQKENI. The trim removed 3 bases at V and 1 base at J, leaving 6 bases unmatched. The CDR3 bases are TGTGCCAGCTCACCGGGACTAGCGGGACTGACTTCCTACAATGAGCAGTTCTTC. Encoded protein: CASSPGLAGLTSYNEQFF.

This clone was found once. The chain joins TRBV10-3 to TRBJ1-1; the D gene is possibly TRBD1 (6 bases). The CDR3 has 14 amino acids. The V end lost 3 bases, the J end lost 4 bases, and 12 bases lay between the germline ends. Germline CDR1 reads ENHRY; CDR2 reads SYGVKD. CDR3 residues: CAISDMGATTEAFF. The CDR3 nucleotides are TGTGCCATCAGTGATATGGGGGCAACCACTGAAGCTTTCTTT.

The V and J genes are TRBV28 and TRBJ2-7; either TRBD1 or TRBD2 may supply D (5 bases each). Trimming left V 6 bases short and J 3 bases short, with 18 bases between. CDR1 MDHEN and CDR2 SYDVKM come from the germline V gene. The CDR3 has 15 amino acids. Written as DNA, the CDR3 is TGTGCCAGCAGCCCCCGGCTAGCTAGGGGCTACGAGCAGTACTTC. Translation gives CASSPRLARGYEQYF.

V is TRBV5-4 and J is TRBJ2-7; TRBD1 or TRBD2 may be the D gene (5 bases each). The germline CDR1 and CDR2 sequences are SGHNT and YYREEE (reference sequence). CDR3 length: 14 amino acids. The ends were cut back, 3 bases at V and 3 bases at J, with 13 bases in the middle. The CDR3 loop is CASSSRDQDYEQYF. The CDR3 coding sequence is TGTGCCAGCAGCTCCCGGGACCAAGACTACGAGCAGTACTTC.

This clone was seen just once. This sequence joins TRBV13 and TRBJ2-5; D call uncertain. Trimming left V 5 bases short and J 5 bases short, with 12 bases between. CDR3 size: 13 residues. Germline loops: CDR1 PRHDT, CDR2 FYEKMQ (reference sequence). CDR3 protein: CASSPTNLETQYF. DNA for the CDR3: TGTGCCAGCAGCCCGACAAATCTGGAGACCCAGTACTTC.

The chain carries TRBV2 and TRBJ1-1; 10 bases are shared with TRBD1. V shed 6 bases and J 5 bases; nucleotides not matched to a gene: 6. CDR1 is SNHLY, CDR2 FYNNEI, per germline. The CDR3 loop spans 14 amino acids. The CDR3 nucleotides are TGTGCCAGCAGGGTCGACAGGGGGCGAACTGAAGCTTTCTTT. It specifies CASRVDRGRTEAFF.

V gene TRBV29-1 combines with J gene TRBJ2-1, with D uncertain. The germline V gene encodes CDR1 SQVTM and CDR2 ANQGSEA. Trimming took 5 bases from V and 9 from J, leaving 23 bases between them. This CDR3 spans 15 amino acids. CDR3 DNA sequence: TGCAGCGTTTTACTCTCTGAGTATGGGAATTTTGAGCAGTTCTTC. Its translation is CSVLLSEYGNFEQFF.

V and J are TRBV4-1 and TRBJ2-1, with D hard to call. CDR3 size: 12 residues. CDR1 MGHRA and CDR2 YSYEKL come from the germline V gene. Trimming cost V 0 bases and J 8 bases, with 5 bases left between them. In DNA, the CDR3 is TGCGCCAGCAGCCAAGAAGGGCATGAGCAGTTCTTC. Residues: CASSQEGHEQFF.

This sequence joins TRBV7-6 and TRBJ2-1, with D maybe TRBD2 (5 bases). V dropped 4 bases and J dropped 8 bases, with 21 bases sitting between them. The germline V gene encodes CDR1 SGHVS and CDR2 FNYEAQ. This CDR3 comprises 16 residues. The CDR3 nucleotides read TGTGCCAGCAGCTACCTGCGGCCCCCGGCGGGCGATGAGCAGTTCTTC. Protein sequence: CASSYLRPPAGDEQFF.

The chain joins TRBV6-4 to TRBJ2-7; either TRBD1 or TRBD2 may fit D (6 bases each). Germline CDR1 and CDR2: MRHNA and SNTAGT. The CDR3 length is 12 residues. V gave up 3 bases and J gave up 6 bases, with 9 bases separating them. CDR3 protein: CASSDGGPEQYF. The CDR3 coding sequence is TGTGCCAGCAGTGATGGGGGGCCCGAGCAGTACTTC.

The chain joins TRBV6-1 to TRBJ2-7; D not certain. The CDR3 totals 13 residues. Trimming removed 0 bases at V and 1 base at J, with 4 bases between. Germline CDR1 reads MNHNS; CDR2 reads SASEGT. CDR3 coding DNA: TGTGCCAGCAGTGAAGCGAGGTCCTACGAGCAGTACTTC. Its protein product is CASSEARSYEQYF.

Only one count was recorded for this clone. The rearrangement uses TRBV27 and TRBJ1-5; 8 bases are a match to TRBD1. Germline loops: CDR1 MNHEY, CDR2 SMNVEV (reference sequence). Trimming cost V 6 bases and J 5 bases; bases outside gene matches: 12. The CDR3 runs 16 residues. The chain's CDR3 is CASSSSQGDRHQPQHF. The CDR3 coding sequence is TGTGCCAGCAGCTCATCGCAGGGGGACAGGCATCAGCCCCAGCATTTT.